The 4 T cell receptor beta chains below all came from one sample that was sequenced in a study of T cell changes during pregnancy in multiple sclerosis. Assay used: immunoSEQ multiplex PCR; TCRdb lists only in-frame clones, some missing. The sample lists 20,000 to 25,000 clones, about 91% occurring once. The input for sequencing was CD4+ T cells from peripheral blood mononuclear cells, taken in the third trimester of pregnancy. The receptors stem from a female donor with multiple sclerosis, enrolled in a pregnancy study.

V gene TRBV15 combines with J gene TRBJ2-1, with 9 bases lining up with TRBD2. CDR1 LNHNV and CDR2 YYDKDF come from the germline V gene (reference sequence). V dropped 1 base and J dropped 8; count of bases not matched to a gene: 9. The CDR3 is 16 amino acids. In DNA, the CDR3 is TGTGCCACCAGCAGAGGCTTGGGCGGGGGGGCCGATGAGCAGTTCTTC. This codes for CATSRGLGGGADEQFF.

The chain is built from TRBV1 and TRBJ1-1. TRBV1 is a known pseudogene. There are 12 residues in the CDR3. The CDR3 is CTSSQDGTEAFF. The CDR3 DNA follows: TGCACCAGCAGCCAAGACGGCACTGAAGCTTTCTTT.

The chain employs TRBV2 and TRBJ2-7, with 7 bases lining up with TRBD2. The V gene's germline CDR1 is SNHLY and CDR2 FYNNEI. The V gene end was trimmed by 9 bases and the J gene end by 3 bases; junction bases not matched to a gene: 14. CDR3 length: 15 residues. The CDR3 DNA reads TGTGCCAGTCTAATGACAGCGGGGACCGACTACGAGCAGTACTTC. Translation: CASLMTAGTDYEQYF.

The rearrangement joins TRBV6-5 to TRBJ2-7, with D unclear. Between the trimmed V and J ends, which lost 0 bases and 2 bases, there was a span of 11 bases. The CDR3 is 15 amino acids. Germline CDR1 reads MNHEY; CDR2 reads SVGAGI. CDR3 protein: CASSYSAAYPYEQYF. The CDR3 nucleotides are TGTGCCAGCAGTTACTCAGCCGCGTACCCCTACGAGCAGTACTTC.